This TCR beta chain was recorded in a study of T cell clonality in common variable immunodeficiency. Study-level findings and limits: Reportedly, TCR beta sequences from common variable immunodeficiency showed fewer deletions and N-nucleotide insertions. Links between repertoire features and CVID complications were heterogeneity-limited.

Equal genomic DNA amounts from CVID and control samples were sequenced. Assay used: immunoSEQ multiplex PCR; TCRdb lists only in-frame clones, some missing. This sample carries under 45,000 clones, none of them present only once. This clone was detected ten times or more. Its antigen is not known. From the germline J gene comes the end of the CDR3, since the read stops 3 residues before it. Germline assignment: CDR1 MNHEY and CDR2 SVGEGT. The V and J ends lost 5 bases and 4 bases respectively, with 18 bases between them. This CDR3 has 15 amino acids. Sequences were obtained from peripheral blood mononuclear cells. V usage is TRBV6-2 or TRBV6-3 and J usage is TRBJ2-7; D may be TRBD2 (6 bases). The receptor was isolated from a person aged 18-70 years in good health. The CDR3 sequence: CASSPWGLEVYEQYF. Partial CDR3 DNA: TGTGCCAGCAGTCCCTGGGGACTGGAGGTTTACGAG.